This section outlines one T cell receptor (beta chain) sequence together with its context. Its antigen is still unknown. This record belongs to a study of cytotoxic CD8 clonotypes in ibrutinib-treated CLL. Whole-study context: Some 10 relapsed/refractory, around 14 treatment-naive; around 18 IGHV unmutated. Findings and limits, study-wide: Upon ibrutinib response clonality rose, and upon progression it fell back toward baseline. Pretreatment clonality was elevated relative to age-matched healthy donors and paralleled circulating CD8+ T-cell counts. Public clonotypes occurred uncommonly; on treatment, they contracted or remained stable.

Trimming removed 8 bases at V and 5 bases at J, with 18 bases between. Germline lookup yields CDR1 ENHRY and CDR2 SYGVKD. CDR3 length equals 14 residues. Clones were read by immunoSEQ multiplex PCR, and TCRdb kept only the in-frame ones, dropping some. The sample yields more than 35,000 clones, over 70% seen once. This TCR was recovered from a human donor with chronic lymphocytic leukemia. This chain connects TRBV10-3 to TRBJ2-5; D possibly corresponds to TRBD2 (6 bases). The source material was PBMCs, sampled at disease progression, from a patient treated with ibrutinib. For the CDR3, the DNA is TGTGCCATCGCAGGAGGGCGGGATTGGGAGACCCAGTACTTC. The encoded protein is CAIAGGRDWETQYF.